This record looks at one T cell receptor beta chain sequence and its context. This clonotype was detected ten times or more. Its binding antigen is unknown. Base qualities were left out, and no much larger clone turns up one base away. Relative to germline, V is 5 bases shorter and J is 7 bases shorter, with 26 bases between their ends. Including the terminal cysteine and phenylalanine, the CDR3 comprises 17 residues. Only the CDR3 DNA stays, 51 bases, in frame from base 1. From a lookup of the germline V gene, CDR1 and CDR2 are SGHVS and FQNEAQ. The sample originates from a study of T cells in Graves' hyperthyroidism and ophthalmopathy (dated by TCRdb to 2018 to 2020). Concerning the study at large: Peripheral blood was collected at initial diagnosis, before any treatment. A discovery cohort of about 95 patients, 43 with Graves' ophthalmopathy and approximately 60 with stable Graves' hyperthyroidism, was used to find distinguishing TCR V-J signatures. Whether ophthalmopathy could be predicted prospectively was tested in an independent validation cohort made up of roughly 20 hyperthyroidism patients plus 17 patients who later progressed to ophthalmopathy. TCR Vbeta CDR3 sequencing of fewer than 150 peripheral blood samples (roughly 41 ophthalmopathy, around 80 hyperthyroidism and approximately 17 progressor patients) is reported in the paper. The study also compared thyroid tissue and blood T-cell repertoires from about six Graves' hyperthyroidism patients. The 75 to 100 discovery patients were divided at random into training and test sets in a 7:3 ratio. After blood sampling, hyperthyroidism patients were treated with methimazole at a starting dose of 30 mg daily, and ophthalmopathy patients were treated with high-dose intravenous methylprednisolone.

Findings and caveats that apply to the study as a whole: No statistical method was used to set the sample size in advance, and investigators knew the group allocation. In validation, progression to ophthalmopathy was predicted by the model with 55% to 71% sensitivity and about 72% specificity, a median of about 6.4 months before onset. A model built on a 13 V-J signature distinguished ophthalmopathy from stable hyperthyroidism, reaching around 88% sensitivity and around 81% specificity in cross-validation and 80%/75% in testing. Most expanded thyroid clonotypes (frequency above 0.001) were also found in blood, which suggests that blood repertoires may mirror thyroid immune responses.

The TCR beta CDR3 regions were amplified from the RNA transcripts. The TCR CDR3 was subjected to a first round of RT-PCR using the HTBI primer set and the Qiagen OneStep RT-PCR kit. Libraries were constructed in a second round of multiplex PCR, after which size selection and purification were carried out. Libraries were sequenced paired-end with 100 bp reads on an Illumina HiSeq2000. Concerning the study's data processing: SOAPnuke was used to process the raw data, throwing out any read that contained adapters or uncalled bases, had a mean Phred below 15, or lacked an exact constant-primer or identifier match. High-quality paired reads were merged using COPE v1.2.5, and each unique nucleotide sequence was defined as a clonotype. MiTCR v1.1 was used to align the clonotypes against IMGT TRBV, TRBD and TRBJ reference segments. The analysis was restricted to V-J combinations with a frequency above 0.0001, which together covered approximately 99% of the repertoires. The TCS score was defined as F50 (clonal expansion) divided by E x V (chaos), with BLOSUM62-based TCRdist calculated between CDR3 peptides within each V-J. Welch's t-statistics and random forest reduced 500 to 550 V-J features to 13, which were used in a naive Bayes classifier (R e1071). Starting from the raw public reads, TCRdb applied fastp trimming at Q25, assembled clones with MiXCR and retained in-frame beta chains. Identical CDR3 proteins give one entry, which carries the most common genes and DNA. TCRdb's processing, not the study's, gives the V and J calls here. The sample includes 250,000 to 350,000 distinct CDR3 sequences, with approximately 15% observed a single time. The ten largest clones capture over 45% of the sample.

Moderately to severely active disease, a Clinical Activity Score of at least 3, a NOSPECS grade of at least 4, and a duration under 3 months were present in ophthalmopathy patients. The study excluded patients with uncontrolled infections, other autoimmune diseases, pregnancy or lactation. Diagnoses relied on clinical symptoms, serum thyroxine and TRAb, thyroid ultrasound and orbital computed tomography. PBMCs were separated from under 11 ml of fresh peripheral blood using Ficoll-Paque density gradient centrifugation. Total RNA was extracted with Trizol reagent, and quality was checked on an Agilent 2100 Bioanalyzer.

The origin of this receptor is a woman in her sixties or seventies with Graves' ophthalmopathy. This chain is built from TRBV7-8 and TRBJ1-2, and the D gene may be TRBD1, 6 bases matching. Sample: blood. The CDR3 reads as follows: CASSLKRGIQSSRGYTF. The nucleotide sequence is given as TGTGCCAGCAGCCTAAAGAGGGGGATCCAGAGTAGCCGTGGCTACACCTTC.